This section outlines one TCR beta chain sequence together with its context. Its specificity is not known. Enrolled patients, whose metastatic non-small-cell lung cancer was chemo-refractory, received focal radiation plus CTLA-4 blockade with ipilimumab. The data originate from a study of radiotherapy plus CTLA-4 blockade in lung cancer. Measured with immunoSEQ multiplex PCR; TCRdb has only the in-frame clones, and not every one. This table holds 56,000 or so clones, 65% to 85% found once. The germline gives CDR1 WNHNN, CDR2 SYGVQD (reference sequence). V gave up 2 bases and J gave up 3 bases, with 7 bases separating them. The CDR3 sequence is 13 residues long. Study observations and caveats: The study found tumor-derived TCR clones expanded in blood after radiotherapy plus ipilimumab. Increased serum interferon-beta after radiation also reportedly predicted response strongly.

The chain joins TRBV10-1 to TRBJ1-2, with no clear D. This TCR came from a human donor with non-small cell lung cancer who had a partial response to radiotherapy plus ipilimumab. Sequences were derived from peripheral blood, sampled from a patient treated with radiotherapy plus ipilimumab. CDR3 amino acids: CASSENRDYGYTF. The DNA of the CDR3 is TGCGCCAGCAGTGAGAACCGGGACTATGGCTACACCTTC.